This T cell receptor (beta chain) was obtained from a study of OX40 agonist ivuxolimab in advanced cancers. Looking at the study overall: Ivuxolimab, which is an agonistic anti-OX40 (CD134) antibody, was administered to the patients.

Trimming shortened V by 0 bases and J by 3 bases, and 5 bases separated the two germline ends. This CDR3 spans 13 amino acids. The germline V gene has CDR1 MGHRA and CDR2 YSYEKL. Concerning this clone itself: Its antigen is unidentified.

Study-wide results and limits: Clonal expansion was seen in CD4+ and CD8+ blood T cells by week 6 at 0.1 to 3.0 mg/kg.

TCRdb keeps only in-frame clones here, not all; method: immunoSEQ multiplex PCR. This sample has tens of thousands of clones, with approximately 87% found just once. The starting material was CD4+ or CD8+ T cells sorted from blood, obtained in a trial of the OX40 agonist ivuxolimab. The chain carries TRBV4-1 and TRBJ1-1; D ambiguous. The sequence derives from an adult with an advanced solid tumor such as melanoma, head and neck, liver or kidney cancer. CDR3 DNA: TGCGCCAGCAGCCAAGATAAGGACACTGAAGCTTTCTTT. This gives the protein CASSQDKDTEAFF.